What follows describes a single TCR beta chain. This record comes from a study of blood T cell repertoires in COVID-19. Across the study: The United States, Italy and Spain supplied acute and convalescent COVID-19 samples. In each case, the material was cDNA or gDNA derived from T cells, B-cell-depleted T cells, or PBMCs.

Assay: immunoSEQ multiplex PCR; the TCRdb copy retains only in-frame clones and omits some. The table lists 50,000 to 60,000 clones, 80% to 90% of them singletons. This CDR3 contains 15 residues. The germline V gene has CDR1 SEHNR and CDR2 FQNEAQ (reference sequence). V lost 5 bases and J 2 bases, leaving 15 bases between the germline ends. Sequencing used peripheral blood. The TCR sequence derives from a man in his 60s with acute or convalescent COVID-19. The rearrangement joins TRBV7-9 to TRBJ1-2; D unresolved. The CDR3 DNA reads as TGTGCCAGCAGCCCTCCCGCTCCGGTAAACTATGGCTACACCTTC. It yields the protein CASSPPAPVNYGYTF. Based on the CDR3 plus reference TRBV7-9 and TRBJ1-2, the full variable domain is DTGVSQNPRHKITKRGQNVTFRCDPISEHNRLYWYRQTLGQGPEFLTYFQNEAQLEKSRLLSDRFSAERPKGSFSTLEIQRTEQGDSAMYLCASSPPAPVNYGYTFGSGTRLTVV.